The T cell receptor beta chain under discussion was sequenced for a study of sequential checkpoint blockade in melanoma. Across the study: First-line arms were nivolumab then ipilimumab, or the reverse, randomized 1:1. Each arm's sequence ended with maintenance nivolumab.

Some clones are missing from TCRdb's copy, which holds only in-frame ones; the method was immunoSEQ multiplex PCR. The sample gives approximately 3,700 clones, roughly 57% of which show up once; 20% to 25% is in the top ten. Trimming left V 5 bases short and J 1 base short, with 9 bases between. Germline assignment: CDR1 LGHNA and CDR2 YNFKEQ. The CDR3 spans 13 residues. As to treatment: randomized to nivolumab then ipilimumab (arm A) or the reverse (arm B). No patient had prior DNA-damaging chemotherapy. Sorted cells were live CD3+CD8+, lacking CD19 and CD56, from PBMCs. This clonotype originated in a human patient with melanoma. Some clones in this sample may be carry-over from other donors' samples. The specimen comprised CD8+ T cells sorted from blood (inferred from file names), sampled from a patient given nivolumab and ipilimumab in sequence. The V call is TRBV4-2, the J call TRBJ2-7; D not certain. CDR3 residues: CASSLPGSYEQYF. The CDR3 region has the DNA TGTGCCAGCAGCTTGCCGGGTTCCTACGAGCAGTACTTC.